This T cell receptor (beta chain) was obtained from a study of blood T cell repertoires in COVID-19 (dated by TCRdb to about 2020). Context from the whole study: Samples covering the acute and convalescent phases of COVID-19 were provided by collaborators in the United States, Italy and Spain. The material from the prospective study consisted of cDNA or gDNA derived from T cells, B-cell-depleted T cells, or PBMCs. The dataset comprised deeply sampled blood TCRbeta repertoires from subjects exposed to, actively infected with, or recovered from COVID-19. The repertoires were made available in a free public database intended to serve as a resource for research on the immune response to SARS-CoV-2. The samples were drawn from the first 160 participants of the ongoing ImmuneRACE study and from more than 1,000 subjects provided by 6 global collaborators. Sample metadata almost always included a de-identified subject ID, COVID-19 status, age in years and sex. Where available, HLA class I and class II types were obtained from metadata supplied by the sample provider rather than from assay-based typing.

What the authors observed across the whole study: The quantity of clinical and demographic metadata differed by source and by participant and was supplied without curation.

In the case of this clone: What this receptor recognizes is not known. No base qualities exist here, and no much larger clone lies one base off it.

Collaborating institutions collected whole blood in K2EDTA tubes following their own protocols. For TCRbeta analysis, collaborators shipped samples in one of three forms: frozen whole blood, isolated PBMCs, or DNA extracted from either of those sample types. The immunoSEQ Assay, a bias-controlled multiplex PCR, was used to amplify TCRbeta CDR3 regions from genomic DNA. From the authors' description of their analysis: The number of nucleated cells in each sample was estimated by amplification of reference gene primers within the assay. To quantify the absolute abundance of each unique TCRbeta CDR3 rearrangement, sequence reads were collapsed and filtered. For each sample, productive Simpson clonality was calculated as the square root of Simpson's diversity index over productive rearrangements. The immuneACCESS repertoire file appears here via TCRdb, limited to in-frame rearrangements. These files lack a portion of the clones; in checked studies, under half of the deficit traces to unresolved V genes, and the cause of the others is not known. That table furnishes V, J and clone size, whereas the DNA furnished D and trimming. Counted in this sample were a few hundred thousand clones; around 86% of them appeared once. The ten largest account for approximately 6.8% of the sample.

This clonotype was sampled from a woman in her 70s with active or convalescent COVID-19. The sequenced material came from peripheral blood.

Here the CDR3 is given as CASTDTGTGNQPQHF. Here is the DNA: TGTGCCAGCACCGATACCGGGACAGGTAATCAGCCCCAGCATTTT. The chain is assembled from TRBV7-9 and TRBJ1-5; 8 nucleotides in the junction match TRBD1. The germline V gene (reference sequence) specifies SEHNR as CDR1 and FQNEAQ as CDR2. The CDR3 spans 15 residues, from the cysteine through the phenylalanine. The sequence is cut down to CDR3 DNA, 45 bases in frame from base 1. After removal of 7 bases from V and 4 bases from J, the junction retains 9 bases not matched to a gene.